A selection of T cell receptor beta chains follows, all from one sample in a study of blood T cell repertoires in COVID-19. Measured with immunoSEQ multiplex PCR; TCRdb has only the in-frame clones, and not every one. The table lists some 150,000 clones, around 84% of them singletons. Sequenced input: peripheral blood. Receptors were obtained from a human donor in a cohort sampled during active COVID-19. The CDR3 runs from the conserved cysteine through the conserved F or W. D genes are given only for firm matches. Size is stated for part of the rows, as once, few or many counts, or as a class when the clone is expanded.

clone_size | j_call | v_call | d_call | cdr3_nt | cdr3_aa
NA | TRBJ2-4 | TRBV2 | TRBD1 | TGTGCCAGCAGTGAGGGGACAGGGAGAGACATTCAGTACTTC | CASSEGTGRDIQYF
NA | TRBJ1-6 | TRBV19 | TRBD1 | TGTGCCAGTAAGCGGCAGGGGGGCTCCTATAATTCACCCCTCCACTTT | CASKRQGGSYNSPLHF
NA | TRBJ1-6 | TRBV4-3 | NA | TGCGCCAGCAGCCAAGATGGGGGGGATTCACCCCTCCACTTT | CASSQDGGDSPLHF
NA | TRBJ2-3 | TRBV5-1 | NA | TGCGCCAGCAGCACGGACATCACAGATACGCAGTATTTT | CASSTDITDTQYF
few | TRBJ1-5 | TRBV30 | TRBD1 | TGTGCCTGGAGTGGACAGGGCCGAGGTCAGCCCCAGCATTTT | CAWSGQGRGQPQHF
NA | TRBJ2-3 | TRBV7-6 | NA | TGTGCCAGCAGCTTCGGCGGGGGCTACACAGATACGCAGTATTTT | CASSFGGGYTDTQYF
NA | TRBJ2-5 | TRBV20-1 | NA | TGCAGTGCTAGTGGGGGGCTCAGAGAGACCCAGTACTTC | CSASGGLRETQYF
once | TRBJ2-3 | TRBV29-1 | TRBD1 | TGCAGCGTTATCAGGACAGGGGAGGCAGGTACGCAGTATTTT | CSVIRTGEAGTQYF
NA | TRBJ1-2 | TRBV29-1 | TRBD1 | TGCAGCGTTGAAGCCCGTCTGGGACAGGGGGCCTGGGGCTACACCTTC | CSVEARLGQGAWGYTF
NA | TRBJ1-3 | TRBV4-3 | TRBD1 | TGCGCCAGCAGCCATCCCATGACAGGGGGCTCTGGAAACACCATATATTTT | CASSHPMTGGSGNTIYF
NA | TRBJ2-3 | TRBV28 | TRBD1 | TGTGCCAGCAGAAGCCCCCCGGGACAGGGTACAGATACGCAGTATTTT | CASRSPPGQGTDTQYF
NA | TRBJ2-2 | TRBV7-6 | TRBD2 | TGTGCCAGCAGCTTAGTCCCTGGCGGGGGGGCCGGCGGGGAGCTGTTTTTT | CASSLVPGGGAGGELFF
NA | TRBJ2-3 | TRBV20-1 | NA | TGCAGTGCTGATCTACTAGTAACGCAGTATTTT | CSADLLVTQYF
NA | TRBJ1-4 | TRBV30 | TRBD1 | TGTGCCTGGGACGGGACCAGGGGGGAAAAACTGTTTTTT | CAWDGTRGEKLFF
NA | TRBJ2-5 | TRBV4-1 | TRBD2 | TGCGCCAGCAGCCCCCAACTAGCGGGGGCCGGGGAGACCCAGTACTTC | CASSPQLAGAGETQYF
NA | TRBJ2-1 | TRBV18 | TRBD2 | TGTGCCAGCTCGCCCCGGGACCGGGGGGCCTACAATGAGCAGTTCTTC | CASSPRDRGAYNEQFF
NA | TRBJ2-1 | TRBV5-4 | TRBD2 | TGTGCCAGCAGCCCCGGGACTAGCGGGGACAATGAGCAGTTCTTC | CASSPGTSGDNEQFF
NA | TRBJ1-3 | TRBV4-2 | NA | TGTGCCAGCAGCCAAGATCGGGTTTTCTCTGGAAACACCATATATTTT | CASSQDRVFSGNTIYF
few | TRBJ1-1 | TRBV5-4 | NA | TGTGCCAGCAGCCCCAGTAACAGTGACACTGAAGCTTTCTTT | CASSPSNSDTEAFF
NA | TRBJ2-2 | TRBV7-6 | TRBD2 | TGTGCCAGCCGAGGCCGGGGGGGCGACACCGGGGAGCTGTTTTTT | CASRGRGGDTGELFF
NA | TRBJ2-1 | TRBV18 | TRBD2 | TGTGCCAGCTCACCACTTATAGGACTAGCGGGGGGCTGGAGTGAGCAGTTCTTC | CASSPLIGLAGGWSEQFF
NA | TRBJ2-5 | TRBV3-1/TRBV3-2 | TRBD2 | TGTGCCAGCAGCCAAGAGGTAGGTAGCGGGGGGGCCCGTCCAGAGACCCAGTACTTC | CASSQEVGSGGARPETQYF
NA | TRBJ1-4 | TRBV20-1 | NA | TGCAGTGCTATGAGGAATGAAAAACTGTTTTTT | CSAMRNEKLFF
few | TRBJ1-1 | TRBV18 | NA | TGTGCCAGCTCACCACAGAGAGGGAGGAACACTGAAGCTTTCTTT | CASSPQRGRNTEAFF
NA | TRBJ2-7 | TRBV9 | TRBD1 | TGTGCCAGCACCCCCCGGGACAGGGGAATAGGCGAGCAGTACTTC | CASTPRDRGIGEQYF
NA | TRBJ2-7 | TRBV19 | NA | TGTGCCAGTAGACCACAGGACAACTCCTACGAGCAGTACTTC | CASRPQDNSYEQYF
NA | TRBJ1-5 | TRBV6-1 | NA | TGTGCCAGCAGTGAAGGGGCGGGTAATCAGCCCCAGCATTTT | CASSEGAGNQPQHF
NA | TRBJ1-1 | TRBV3-1/TRBV3-2 | NA | TGTGCCAGCAGCCACCCAAGGGGTGCTGAAGCTTTCTTT | CASSHPRGAEAFF
NA | TRBJ1-5 | TRBV28 | TRBD1 | TGTGCCAGCAGTTTACCGGGACAGGGGGCGAGGCAGCCCCAGCATTTT | CASSLPGQGARQPQHF
NA | TRBJ2-7 | TRBV3-1/TRBV3-2 | NA | TGTGCCAGCAGCCAAGTTAATTTTTCAGGGGGGACCTACGAGCAGTACTTC | CASSQVNFSGGTYEQYF
NA | TRBJ1-2 | TRBV18 | TRBD1 | TGTGCCAGCTCTGCGGGACAGGGGACCTCCAACTATGGCTACACCTTC | CASSAGQGTSNYGYTF